This T cell receptor beta chain was recovered during a study of Ad26.COV2.S vaccination and SARS-CoV-2 variants. From germline, CDR1 is SGHAT and CDR2 FQNNGV. Deletions cut 5 bases from V and 0 bases from J, with 13 bases between. CDR3 size: 15 residues. Assay: immunoSEQ multiplex PCR; the TCRdb copy retains only in-frame clones and omits some. The sample has about 400,000 clones, approximately 83% seen once. As to treatment: roughly 19 received Ad26.COV2.S at low or high dose, single or two shots; about five received placebo; per-sample allocation not given. Samples were taken on day 63 after the first vaccine or placebo injection. Findings of the study overall: After vaccination, substantial breadth of spike-specific CD8+ and CD4+ responses was reported. Higher spike-specific TCR breadth was found in vaccine recipients than in placebo recipients.

On this clone itself: Its antigen remains unidentified.

This clonotype was sampled from a person between 18 and 65 years old who received the Ad26.COV2.S COVID-19 vaccine or a placebo. Material: peripheral blood, obtained in a trial of Ad26.COV2.S vaccine versus placebo. The chain employs TRBV11-2 and TRBJ2-5; D not resolved. In nucleotides, the CDR3 is TGTGCCAGCAGCCAAACCACCTCTTACCAAGAGACCCAGTACTTC. It yields the protein CASSQTTSYQETQYF.